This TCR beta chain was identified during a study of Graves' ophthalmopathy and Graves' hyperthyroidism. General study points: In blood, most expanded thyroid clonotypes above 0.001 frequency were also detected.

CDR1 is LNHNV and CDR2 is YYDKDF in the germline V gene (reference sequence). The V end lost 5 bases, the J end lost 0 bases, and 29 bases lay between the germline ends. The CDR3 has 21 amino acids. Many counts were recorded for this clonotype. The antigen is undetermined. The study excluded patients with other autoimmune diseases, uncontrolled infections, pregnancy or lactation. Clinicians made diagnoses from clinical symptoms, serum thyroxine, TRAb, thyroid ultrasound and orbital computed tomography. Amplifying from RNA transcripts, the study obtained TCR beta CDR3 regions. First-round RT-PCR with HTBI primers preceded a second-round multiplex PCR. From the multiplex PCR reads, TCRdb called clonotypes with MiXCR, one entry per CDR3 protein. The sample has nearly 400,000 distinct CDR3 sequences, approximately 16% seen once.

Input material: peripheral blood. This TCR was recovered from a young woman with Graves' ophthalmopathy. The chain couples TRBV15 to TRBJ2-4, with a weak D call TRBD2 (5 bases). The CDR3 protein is CATSRVVAGGSALVAKNIQYF. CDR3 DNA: TGTGCCACCAGCCGAGTCGTTGCAGGAGGCAGTGCGTTGGTAGCCAAAAACATTCAGTACTTC.